This entry lists 21 T cell receptor beta chains sequenced from one sample in a study of cytotoxic CD8 clonotypes in ibrutinib-treated CLL. TCRdb's copy holds only in-frame clones and misses some; the assay was immunoSEQ multiplex PCR. The data contain some 130,000 clones, 80% to 95% of them singletons. The specimen comprised PBMCs, sampled after 12 months of ibrutinib treatment. The receptors derive from a human donor with chronic lymphocytic leukemia.

The CDR3 bases are TGTGCCAGCAGCTTTGGACTAGCGGGAGCGGTGAAAAACATTCAGTACTTC. It encodes CASSFGLAGAVKNIQYF. The rearrangement links TRBV5-6 to TRBJ2-4; 13 bases match TRBD2. The length of the CDR3 is 17 residues. The V and J ends lost 2 bases and 4 bases, in that order; junction bases with no gene match: 6. The germline V gene encodes CDR1 SGHDT and CDR2 YYEEEE.

The V and J genes are TRBV5-1 and TRBJ2-5; D unresolved. With 0 bases removed from V and 5 bases from J, the gap between germline ends came to 5 bases. The germline gives CDR1 SGHRS, CDR2 YFSETQ. The CDR3 contains 12 residues. This chain's CDR3 is CASSLAPETQYF. CDR3 in DNA: TGCGCCAGCAGCTTGGCTCCCGAGACCCAGTACTTC.

The chain links TRBV5-4 to TRBJ2-5; 11 bases map to TRBD1. Germline CDR1 reads SGHNT; CDR2 reads YYREEE (reference sequence). V lost 7 bases and J lost 5; bases outside the gene matches: 7. The CDR3 consists of 14 residues. In nucleotides, the CDR3 is TGTGCCAGCTCCGGGACAGGGGGATTGGAGACCCAGTACTTC. Its protein product is CASSGTGGLETQYF.

The chain links TRBV13 to TRBJ1-1; tentative D call: TRBD1 (6 bases). The germline V and J ends were trimmed by 2 bases and 4 bases, with 11 bases remaining between them. Germline CDR1 PRHDT, CDR2 FYEKMQ (reference sequence). The CDR3 contains 14 residues. The DNA of the CDR3 is TGTGCCAGCAGCTTAAGGGGGAGAGGCACTGAAGCTTTCTTT. Its translation is CASSLRGRGTEAFF.

The chain uses TRBV5-4 and TRBJ1-2; TRBD1 matches at 8 bases. The V and J ends lost 4 bases and 4 bases, in that order; junction bases with no gene match: 6. Germline V CDR1 and CDR2: SGHNT, YYREEE (reference sequence). This CDR3 has 14 amino acids. The CDR3 nucleotides are TGTGCCAGCAGCGTCCCGACAGGGGTCTATGGCTACACCTTC. It encodes CASSVPTGVYGYTF.

J is TRBJ2-1 and V is TRBV15; D possibly corresponds to TRBD1 (6 bases). Between the trimmed V and J ends, which lost 0 bases and 4 bases, there was a span of 10 bases. The CDR3 runs 15 residues. Germline values: CDR1 LNHNV, CDR2 YYDKDF (reference sequence). The DNA of the CDR3 is TGTGCCACCAGCAGAGATCGCGGACAGTACAATGAGCAGTTCTTC. Protein sequence: CATSRDRGQYNEQFF.

The chain couples TRBV7-9 to TRBJ1-4; no clear D. The V and J ends lost 5 bases and 0 bases respectively, with 10 bases between them. CDR3 length: 15 residues. Per the germline V gene, CDR1 is SEHNR and CDR2 is FQNEAQ (reference sequence). CDR3: CASSNSDATNEKLFF. The CDR3 coding sequence is TGTGCCAGCAGCAACTCAGACGCAACTAATGAAAAACTGTTTTTT.

The chain combines TRBV15 with TRBJ2-1, with 8 positions matching TRBD2. The CDR3 spans 14 residues. Germline CDR1 and CDR2: LNHNV and YYDKDF (reference sequence). Trimming removed 5 bases from V and 5 bases from J; junction bases left unmatched: 5. The CDR3, as DNA: TGTGCCACCAGCGGGGGAGCGGGGGACAATGAGCAGTTCTTC. Its translation is CATSGGAGDNEQFF. Looking up the rest from reference TRBV15 and TRBJ2-1 gives the full variable domain: DAMVIQNPRYQVTQFGKPVTLSCSQTLNHNVMYWYQQKSSQAPKLLFHYYDKDFNNEADTPDNFQSRRPNTSFCFLDIRSPGLGDTAMYLCATSGGAGDNEQFFGPGTRLTVL.

The J gene is TRBJ1-1, the V gene TRBV27; a weak D match, TRBD1 (6 bases). CDR3 length: 15 amino acids. Germline loops: CDR1 MNHEY, CDR2 SMNVEV (reference sequence). With 3 bases removed from V and 0 bases from J, the gap between germline ends came to 11 bases. The CDR3 loop is CASSFDRPMNTEAFF. CDR3 DNA: TGTGCCAGCAGTTTCGACAGGCCTATGAACACTGAAGCTTTCTTT.

The rearrangement uses TRBV27 and TRBJ2-1; D possibly corresponds to TRBD1 (6 bases). The V gene's germline CDR1 is MNHEY and CDR2 SMNVEV (reference sequence). Trimming removed 5 bases from V and 7 bases from J, with 18 bases in between. This CDR3 is 15 amino acids long. The CDR3 sequence is CASSLSSGARNEQFF. For the CDR3, the DNA is TGTGCCAGCAGTCTCTCCTCAGGGGCGAGGAATGAGCAGTTCTTC.

The chain couples TRBV6-6 to TRBJ1-1; TRBD1 might be the D (6 bases). In germline, CDR1 is MNHNY, CDR2 SVGAGI (reference sequence). The CDR3 extends over 14 amino acids. V was clipped by 2 bases and J by 5 bases, with 12 bases between them. CDR3 DNA: TGTGCCAGCAGTTACCCAGGGGTGTGGACTGAAGCTTTCTTT. Amino acids: CASSYPGVWTEAFF.

J is TRBJ2-5 and V is TRBV11-2, with D uncertain. V lost 2 bases, J lost 4 bases, and 5 bases lay in between. The CDR3 covers 12 residues. Germline-derived CDR1 and CDR2 are SGHAT and FQNNGV. The CDR3 sequence: CASSLFLETQYF. The CDR3 DNA is TGTGCCAGCAGCTTATTTTTAGAGACCCAGTACTTC.

This chain joins TRBV7-3 and TRBJ2-7; 9 positions match TRBD2. V gave up 0 bases and J gave up 6 bases; unmatched junction bases: 9. The CDR3 sequence is 16 residues long. Germline loops: CDR1 SGHTA, CDR2 FQGTGA. CDR3 protein: CASSLTGGRATGEQYF. In DNA form, the CDR3 reads TGTGCCAGCAGCTTAACGGGCGGGAGGGCCACTGGCGAGCAGTACTTC.

The rearrangement links TRBV19 to TRBJ2-1, with 10 bases aligning to TRBD1. Trimming at V came to 6 bases and at J to 8 bases, leaving 10 bases not matched to a gene. Germline V gene lookup returns CDR1 LNHDA and CDR2 SQIVND (reference sequence). CDR3 length: 15 residues. The CDR3 sequence: CASSRDRGGWDEQFF. The CDR3 DNA reads as TGTGCCAGTAGCCGGGACAGGGGAGGTTGGGATGAGCAGTTCTTC.

This chain's CDR3 is CASSQVRIRTNEKLFF. The CDR3 nucleotides are TGTGCCAGCAGCCAAGTACGAATAAGAACTAATGAAAAACTGTTTTTT. V is TRBV14 and J is TRBJ1-4; no firm D call. The CDR3 has 16 amino acids. Trimming shortened V by 1 base and J by 1 base, and 10 bases separated the two germline ends. CDR1 is SGHDN, CDR2 FVKESK, per germline.

CDR3 DNA: TGTGCCAGCAGCCACGAGCTAAACGAGCAGTACTTC. Its translation is CASSHELNEQYF. The chain employs TRBV14 and TRBJ2-7, with D unclear. Deletions cut 3 bases from V and 5 bases from J, with 8 bases between. Germline CDR1 and CDR2: SGHDN and FVKESK. This CDR3 has 12 amino acids. Complete variable domain (other parts from reference TRBV14 and TRBJ2-7): EAGVTQFPSHSVIEKGQTVTLRCDPISGHDNLYWYRRVMGKEIKFLLHFVKESKQDESGMPNNRFLAERTGGTYSTLKVQPAELEDSGVYFCASSHELNEQYFGPGTRLTVT.

The J gene is TRBJ2-1, the V gene TRBV7-3, with 11 bases fitting TRBD2. The CDR3 runs to 15 residues. Trimming cost V 5 bases and J 8 bases; bases outside gene matches: 8. Germline loops: CDR1 SGHTA, CDR2 FQGTGA. CDR3 residues: CASSLRLAGWDEQFF. DNA for the CDR3: TGTGCCAGCAGCCTCCGACTAGCGGGATGGGATGAGCAGTTCTTC.

A single count supports this clone. The gene calls are TRBV7-6 and TRBJ2-3; D gene ambiguous. V was pared by 3 bases and J by 6 bases, with 25 bases between. CDR1 and CDR2 from the germline V gene are SGHVS and FNYEAQ. The CDR3 extends over 18 amino acids. The chain's CDR3 is CASSFSGTKHPGMDTQYF. The CDR3 DNA reads TGTGCCAGCAGCTTTTCGGGTACAAAGCACCCGGGTATGGATACGCAGTATTTT.

CDR3 sequence: CASSAQGTRAYEQYF. CDR3 bases: TGTGCCAGTAGTGCACAAGGGACCCGCGCCTACGAGCAGTACTTC. This chain connects TRBV19 to TRBJ2-7; D possibly matches TRBD1 or TRBD2 (5 bases each). Germline V gene data show CDR1 as LNHDA and CDR2 as SQIVND (reference sequence). V lost 5 bases and J lost 2, with 16 bases in between. The CDR3 is made up of 15 amino acids.

The chain links TRBV27 to TRBJ2-7; 9 bases match TRBD2. The CDR3 is 16 amino acids. Per the germline V gene, CDR1 is MNHEY and CDR2 is SMNVEV (reference sequence). Trimming removed 0 bases from V and 5 bases from J; junction bases left unmatched: 8. CDR3 protein: CASSLSPRLAGNEQYF. CDR3 DNA: TGTGCCAGCAGTTTATCGCCGCGCCTAGCGGGGAACGAGCAGTACTTC.

The CDR3 nucleotides are TGTGCCAGCACCAGTGACACTGAAGCTTTCTTT. Encoded protein: CASTSDTEAFF. The chain is built from TRBV28 and TRBJ1-1; D gene unclear. Germline lookup yields CDR1 MDHEN and CDR2 SYDVKM. Trimming took off 7 bases at V and 3 bases at J, with 6 bases between the two ends. The CDR3 spans 11 residues.